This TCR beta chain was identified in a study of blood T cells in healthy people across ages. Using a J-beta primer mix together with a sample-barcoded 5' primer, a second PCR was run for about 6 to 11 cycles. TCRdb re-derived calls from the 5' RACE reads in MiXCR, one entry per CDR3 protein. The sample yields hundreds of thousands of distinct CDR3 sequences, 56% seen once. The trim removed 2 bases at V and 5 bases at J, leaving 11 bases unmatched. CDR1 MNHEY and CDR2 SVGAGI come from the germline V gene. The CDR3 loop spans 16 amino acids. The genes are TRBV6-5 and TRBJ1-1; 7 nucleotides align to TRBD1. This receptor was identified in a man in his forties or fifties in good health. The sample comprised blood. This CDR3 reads CASSYLRQGCRTEAFF. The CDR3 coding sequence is TGTGCCAGCAGTTACCTACGACAGGGTTGCAGGACTGAAGCTTTCTTT.